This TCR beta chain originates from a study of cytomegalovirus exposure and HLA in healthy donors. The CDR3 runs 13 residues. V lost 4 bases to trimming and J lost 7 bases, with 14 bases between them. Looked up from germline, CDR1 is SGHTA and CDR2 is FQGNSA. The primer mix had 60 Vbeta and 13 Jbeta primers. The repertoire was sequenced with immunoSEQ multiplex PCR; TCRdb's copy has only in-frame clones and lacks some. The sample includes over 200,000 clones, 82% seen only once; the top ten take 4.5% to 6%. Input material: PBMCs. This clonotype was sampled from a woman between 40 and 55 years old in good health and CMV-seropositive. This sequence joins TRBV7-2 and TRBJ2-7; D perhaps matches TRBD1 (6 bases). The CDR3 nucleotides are TGTGCCAGCAGCTCACGACAGGACGGGGAGCAGTACTTC. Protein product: CASSSRQDGEQYF. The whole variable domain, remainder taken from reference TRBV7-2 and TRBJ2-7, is GAGVSQSPSNKVTEKGKDVELRCDPISGHTALYWYRQSLGQGLEFLIYFQGNSAPDKSGLPSDRFSAERTGGSVSTLTIQRTQQEDSAVYLCASSSRQDGEQYFGPGTRLTVT.